Shown below are 7 T cell receptor beta chains from a single sample sequenced in a study of T cells in Graves' hyperthyroidism and ophthalmopathy. Amplified regions were TCR beta CDR3 sequences from RNA transcripts. TCR CDR3 regions were first amplified by RT-PCR with HTBI primers. One entry per CDR3 protein results from TCRdb running MiXCR on the multiplex PCR reads. The sample consists of 350,000 to 400,000 distinct CDR3 sequences, around 14% of them appearing once. The sample taken for sequencing was blood. These TCRs come from an older woman with Graves' hyperthyroidism.

Many counts were recorded for this clonotype. The chain recombines TRBV28 with TRBJ2-5, with D uncertain. Germline lookup yields CDR1 MDHEN and CDR2 SYDVKM. Between the trimmed V and J ends, which lost 1 base and 1 base, there was a span of 13 bases. The CDR3 is made up of 16 amino acids. The CDR3 DNA sequence: TGTGCCAGCAGTTTATCCCCGGGTGGAATCCAAGAGACCCAGTACTTC. It specifies CASSLSPGGIQETQYF. Full variable domain (outside the CDR3, taken from reference TRBV28 and TRBJ2-5): DVKVTQSSRYLVKRTGEKVFLECVQDMDHENMFWYRQDPGLGLRLIYFSYDVKMKEKGDIPEGYSVSREKKERFSLILESASTNQTSMYLCASSLSPGGIQETQYFGPGTRLLVL.

This clonotype has more than one count but fewer than ten. J is TRBJ2-7 and V is TRBV20-1; TRBD2 matches 7 bases. Germline V gene lookup returns CDR1 DFQATT and CDR2 SNEGSKA (reference sequence). J was trimmed by 2 bases and V by 1 base; bases with no gene match: 8. This CDR3 comprises 15 residues. In DNA form, the CDR3 reads TGCAGTGCTAGAGGTAGGGAGGGACCTCCCTACGAGCAGTACTTC. Translating it yields CSARGREGPPYEQYF.

This clonotype has more than one count but fewer than ten. The V and J genes are TRBV6-5 and TRBJ2-5; 9 nucleotides agree with TRBD2. The germline V gene has CDR1 MNHEY and CDR2 SVGAGI. The J segment lost 5 bases and the V segment lost 2 bases, leaving 6 bases of the junction unmatched. The length of the CDR3 is 15 residues. CDR3 residues: CASSYGREGPETQYF. The CDR3 DNA is TGTGCCAGCAGTTACGGGCGGGAGGGCCCGGAGACCCAGTACTTC.

J is TRBJ2-3 and V is TRBV25-1; TRBD2 matches 10 bases. CDR1 and CDR2 from the germline V gene are MGHDK and SYGVNS. This CDR3 has 15 amino acids. After removal of 3 bases from V and 5 bases from J, the junction contained 5 bases not matched to a gene. CDR3 nucleotide sequence: TGTGCCAGCAGTGACCTTAGCGGGAGGCAAGATACGCAGTATTTT. Amino acids: CASSDLSGRQDTQYF.

The chain joins TRBV20-1 to TRBJ2-5; 9 bases are shared with TRBD2. This CDR3 has 13 amino acids. V was clipped by 3 bases and J by 5 bases; unmatched bases: 4. Germline CDR1 is DFQATT and CDR2 is SNEGSKA (reference sequence). CDR3 DNA: TGCAGTGCTAGCGGACTAGCGCCGGAGACCCAGTACTTC. The encoded protein is CSASGLAPETQYF.

This clonotype was counted ten times or more. The chain recombines TRBV18 with TRBJ2-3; 13 bases agree with TRBD2. The V segment lost 6 bases and the J segment 6 bases; nucleotides outside the gene matches: 9. Germline V lookup: CDR1 KGHSH, CDR2 LQKENI. The CDR3 runs 16 residues. The DNA for the CDR3 is TGTGCCAGCTCCCCCGGACTAGCGGGAGTAATGGATACGCAGTATTTT. This sequence encodes CASSPGLAGVMDTQYF. The whole variable domain, filled in from reference TRBV18 and TRBJ2-3, reads NAGVMQNPRHLVRRRGQEARLRCSPMKGHSHVYWYRQLPEEGLKFMVYLQKENIIDESGMPKERFSAEFPKEGPSILRIQQVVRGDSAAYFCASSPGLAGVMDTQYFGPGTRLTVL.

This clonotype showed up just a few times. The CDR3 reads CASSLGPRAEESGGYTF. Here the CDR3 DNA reads TGTGCCAGCAGCTTAGGCCCCCGGGCCGAAGAATCGGGTGGCTACACCTTC. The chain recombines TRBV7-3 with TRBJ1-2; D gene ambiguous. CDR1 and CDR2 from the germline V gene are SGHTA and FQGTGA. The CDR3 runs to 17 residues. V was cut by 2 bases and J by 7 bases, with 23 bases left in between.